This is a list of T cell receptor beta chains from one sample in a study of T-cell memory formation after mild COVID-19. TCRdb reprocessed the 5' RACE reads with MiXCR, giving one entry per CDR3 protein. This sample carries 350,000 to 500,000 distinct CDR3 sequences, less than 25% of them seen once, and the ten largest clones take 10% to 15%. The sequenced material came from PBMCs or a T cell subset sorted from them (not recorded which). These receptors were collected from an adult woman who had mild COVID-19 (a few samples of this study predate the infection). Cell type and time point are not known. Both conserved end residues are part of each CDR3. Fields, in order: J gene, D gene, clone size, V gene, CDR3 protein, CDR3 DNA. D genes are given only for firm matches. Clone size is shown for a subset of rows, as once, few, many or a class of expanded clone.

TRBJ2-7	.	.	TRBV27	CASSFAGKYEQYF	TGTGCCAGCAGTTTCGCGGGAAAGTACGAGCAGTACTTC
TRBJ1-5	TRBD1	few	TRBV7-9	CASRPPDRGGNQPQHF	TGTGCCAGCAGACCCCCGGACAGGGGAGGTAATCAGCCCCAGCATTTT
TRBJ1-1	.	few	TRBV7-6	CASSINPGNTEAFF	TGTGCCAGCAGCATAAATCCGGGGAACACTGAAGCTTTCTTT
TRBJ1-2	.	many	TRBV5-1	CASSLDSYYGYTF	TGCGCCAGCAGCTTGGACAGCTACTATGGCTACACCTTC
TRBJ2-5	.	.	TRBV9	CASSLRQSSRGLETQYF	TGTGCCAGCAGCCTACGTCAAAGTAGTAGAGGATTAGAGACCCAGTACTTC
TRBJ2-7	.	.	TRBV9	CASSVARDPHEQYF	TGTGCCAGCAGCGTAGCTCGCGACCCCCACGAGCAGTACTTC
TRBJ2-3	.	.	TRBV5-1	CASSPRDGPTDTQYF	TGCGCCAGCAGCCCCCGGGACGGACCCACAGATACGCAGTATTTT
TRBJ2-7	TRBD1	few	TRBV10-3	CATWDRVNEQYF	TGTGCCACCTGGGACAGGGTAAACGAGCAGTACTTC
TRBJ2-7	.	many	TRBV5-6	CASSLVRGEQYF	TGTGCCAGCAGCTTGGTAAGGGGCGAGCAGTACTTC
TRBJ2-1	TRBD1	.	TRBV7-9	CASSTGQGQYNEQFF	TGTGCCAGCAGCACCGGACAGGGGCAATACAATGAGCAGTTCTTC
TRBJ1-6	TRBD1	.	TRBV27	CASAATGGGLVSPLHF	TGTGCCAGCGCCGCCACAGGGGGCGGTTTAGTTTCACCCCTCCACTTT
TRBJ2-1	.	.	TRBV7-2	CASSLGGGGRDEQFF	TGTGCCAGCAGCCTAGGAGGAGGGGGGAGGGATGAGCAGTTCTTC
TRBJ2-2	.	few	TRBV18	CASSPRRSGTTNTGELFF	TGTGCCAGCTCACCACGAAGGTCCGGGACGACGAACACCGGGGAGCTGTTTTTT
TRBJ2-1	.	few	TRBV5-1	CASSLVSRGREQFF	TGCGCCAGCAGCTTGGTTTCGAGGGGTCGTGAGCAGTTCTTC
TRBJ2-1	TRBD2	.	TRBV24-1	CATSGTSGGIEQFF	TGTGCCACCAGCGGGACTAGCGGGGGGATCGAGCAGTTCTTC
TRBJ2-2	TRBD2	many	TRBV29-1	CSVEESGTSGTGELFF	TGCAGCGTTGAAGAATCCGGGACTAGCGGAACCGGGGAGCTGTTTTTT
TRBJ1-2	TRBD1	few	TRBV7-2	CASSPARQGGYGYTF	TGTGCCAGCAGCCCGGCCAGACAGGGTGGCTATGGCTACACCTTC
TRBJ2-2	TRBD2	.	TRBV6-5	CASSFGGDTGELFF	TGTGCCAGCAGTTTTGGGGGGGACACCGGGGAGCTGTTTTTT
TRBJ2-1	.	.	TRBV27	CASSLEASLYNEQFF	TGTGCCAGCAGTTTAGAGGCTTCCCTCTACAATGAGCAGTTCTTC
TRBJ2-1	TRBD1	.	TRBV3-1	CATNDRGKGNEQFF	TGTGCCACAAACGACAGGGGGAAAGGCAATGAGCAGTTCTTC
TRBJ1-2	TRBD1	.	TRBV7-9	CASSLGGTGIYTF	TGTGCCAGCAGCTTAGGTGGGACAGGGATCTACACCTTC
TRBJ2-5	.	few	TRBV7-9	CASSRQLQETQYF	TGTGCCAGCAGTCGGCAGCTCCAAGAGACCCAGTACTTC
TRBJ1-1	.	.	TRBV29-1	CSVVATGVNTEAFF	TGCAGCGTGGTCGCGACCGGCGTGAACACTGAAGCTTTCTTT
TRBJ2-5	.	.	TRBV7-9	CASRFGQETQYF	TGTGCCAGCAGATTTGGCCAAGAGACCCAGTACTTC
TRBJ2-7	TRBD2	few	TRBV30	CAWTGSLAGLKEQYF	TGTGCCTGGACCGGGAGCCTAGCGGGTCTGAAGGAGCAGTACTTC
TRBJ2-3	.	.	TRBV5-1	CASSLTSQGTDTQYF	TGCGCCAGCAGCTTGACATCACAAGGCACAGATACGCAGTATTTT
TRBJ1-1	.	few	TRBV5-1	CASSRRQENTEAFF	TGCGCCAGCAGCCGCCGACAGGAGAACACTGAAGCTTTCTTT
TRBJ2-3	TRBD2	few	TRBV7-3	CASSFVGGGDTQYF	TGTGCCAGCAGCTTCGTCGGCGGGGGAGATACGCAGTATTTT
TRBJ1-1	.	.	TRBV12-3/TRBV12-4	CASSFFSGPARNTEAFF	TGTGCCAGCAGTTTTTTTTCAGGTCCAGCAAGAAACACTGAAGCTTTCTTT
TRBJ2-5	.	.	TRBV12-3/TRBV12-4	CASGPQGETQYF	TGTGCCAGCGGCCCACAAGGAGAGACCCAGTACTTC
TRBJ2-7	.	.	TRBV5-1	CASSLGTGGHYEQYF	TGCGCCAGCAGCTTGGGGACCGGGGGGCACTACGAGCAGTACTTC
TRBJ2-2	TRBD2	.	TRBV6-5	CASIPSGKVGHTGELFF	TGTGCCAGCATCCCTAGCGGGAAAGTGGGACACACCGGGGAGCTGTTTTTT
TRBJ2-1	TRBD2	few	TRBV7-6	CASSPTSGSPNEQFF	TGTGCCAGCAGCCCGACTAGCGGGAGTCCCAATGAGCAGTTCTTC
TRBJ1-2	.	.	TRBV6-2/TRBV6-3	CASSLGLNYGYTF	TGTGCCAGCAGCCTCGGACTGAACTATGGCTACACCTTC
TRBJ1-2	TRBD1	.	TRBV7-2	CASSLDRSGYGYTF	TGTGCCAGCAGCTTGGACAGGTCGGGCTATGGCTACACCTTC
TRBJ1-6	.	.	TRBV20-1	CSARAGRETYNSPLHF	TGCAGTGCTAGAGCGGGGAGGGAAACCTATAATTCACCCCTCCACTTT
TRBJ2-7	.	few	TRBV28	CASSLLAGSSEQYF	TGTGCCAGCAGTTTGCTCGCGGGATCCTCCGAGCAGTACTTC
TRBJ2-7	TRBD2	few	TRBV6-2/TRBV6-3	CASRPGTSGPDHEQYF	TGTGCCAGCAGACCCGGGACTAGCGGGCCTGATCACGAGCAGTACTTC
TRBJ2-7	.	few	TRBV11-2	CASSLGASDGYEQYF	TGTGCCAGCAGCTTAGGGGCTAGTGATGGCTACGAGCAGTACTTC
TRBJ1-6	TRBD1	.	TRBV29-1	CSVGQGDSPLHF	TGCAGCGTTGGACAGGGTGATTCACCCCTCCACTTT
TRBJ1-5	.	.	TRBV4-1	CASSQGPTRDQPQHF	TGCGCCAGCAGCCAAGGTCCGACACGAGATCAGCCCCAGCATTTT
TRBJ2-2	.	.	TRBV5-1	CASSGPSGGTGELFF	TGCGCCAGCAGCGGGCCCAGTGGAGGAACCGGGGAGCTGTTTTTT
TRBJ2-3	.	.	TRBV24-1	CATSDLNRPTDTQYF	TGTGCCACCAGTGATTTGAACAGACCCACAGATACGCAGTATTTT
TRBJ2-7	TRBD2	.	TRBV18	CASSPGAGGSYEQYF	TGTGCCAGCTCACCAGGAGCGGGAGGCTCCTACGAGCAGTACTTC
TRBJ1-1	.	.	TRBV27	CASSLYKQNTEAFF	TGTGCCAGCAGTTTGTACAAGCAGAACACTGAAGCTTTCTTT